The entry that follows covers one TCR beta chain sequence. Its antigen is not known. These data are taken from a study of cytomegalovirus exposure and HLA in healthy donors. In the study overall: Some 91 million unique TCRs from HLA-typed donors were held in an early release of data.

Study results and limitations: The analysis excluded some indistinguishable V segments, including TRBV6-2 and TRBV6-3.

Germline values: CDR1 LNHDA, CDR2 SQIVND (reference sequence). The CDR3 runs 16 residues. Trimming cost V 5 bases and J 3 bases; bases outside gene matches: 10. The PCR was carried out with 60 Vbeta primers and 13 Jbeta primers. Per the original methods: As a later analysis found, there were 78 million or so unique TCR beta chains, of which roughly 11 million were shared. Generated by immunoSEQ multiplex PCR, the TCRdb table keeps only in-frame clones and is missing some. V and J calls and clone size are those listed in that table; D and trimming were worked out from the DNA. The table records under 200,000 clones, roughly 73% of them present only once.

The specimen sequenced was PBMCs. The rearrangement links TRBV19 to TRBJ1-2; 9 nucleotides match TRBD1. The sequence came from a middle-aged woman in good health and CMV-seropositive. The CDR3, as DNA: TGTGCCAGTAGTGTAACCGGGACAGGGAGAGACTATGGCTACACCTTC. Amino acids: CASSVTGTGRDYGYTF.